This TCR beta chain was retrieved from a study of T cell changes during pregnancy in multiple sclerosis. This clone came up once. Looked up from germline, CDR1 is SGDLS and CDR2 is YYNGEE. The V gene end was trimmed by 2 bases and the J gene end by 2 bases; junction bases not matched to a gene: 12. This CDR3 has 17 residues. Sequencing was performed with immunoSEQ multiplex PCR; in TCRdb, only in-frame clones are kept and a portion is missing. The table includes some 55,000 clones, more than 85% detected once. This chain uses TRBV9 with TRBJ1-2; TRBD1 agrees at 7 bases. The receptor's source is a female donor in good health, enrolled as a control in a pregnancy study. The material sequenced was peripheral blood, taken after pregnancy. CDR3 in DNA: TGTGCCAGCAGCGTCGGGGCCGGGACAGCTTCAAACTATGGCTACACCTTC. Amino acid sequence: CASSVGAGTASNYGYTF.